The 10 T cell receptor beta chains in this list originate from one sample, sequenced in a study of blood T cell repertoires in COVID-19. The protocol was immunoSEQ multiplex PCR, while the TCRdb copy is restricted to in-frame clones and leaves out a portion. Here the sample spans fewer than 200,000 clones, just under 85% being singletons. Specimen: peripheral blood. These receptor sequences come from a man aged 35 to 55 who had recovered from COVID-19.

The V gene is TRBV18, the J gene TRBJ2-7; D is possibly TRBD2 (5 bases). The CDR3 is made up of 13 amino acids. V lost 10 bases, J lost 0 bases, and 13 bases lay in between. Germline V gene lookup returns CDR1 KGHSH and CDR2 LQKENI. DNA of the CDR3: TGTGCCACCGCGGGCTCCCACTCCTACGAGCAGTACTTC. Translated: CATAGSHSYEQYF.

The chain joins TRBV6-1 to TRBJ2-3; D unclear. Trimming pared 1 base from V and 1 base from J, leaving 6 bases between. The germline CDR1 and CDR2 sequences are MNHNS and SASEGT. The CDR3 has 14 residues. This CDR3 reads CASSEGLGTDTQYF. In nucleotides, the CDR3 is TGTGCCAGCAGTGAAGGACTTGGCACAGATACGCAGTATTTT.

The sample holds a few counts of this clone. The CDR3 loop is CASSQLEGYTF. DNA for the CDR3: TGTGCCAGCAGTCAATTGGAGGGCTACACCTTC. V is TRBV12-3 or TRBV12-4 and J is TRBJ1-2; no definite D call. The CDR3 spans 11 residues. V was trimmed by 5 bases and J by 8 bases, leaving 9 bases between them.

Only a few counts were recorded for this clone. The chain combines TRBV7-2 with TRBJ2-2, with D possibly being TRBD2 (6 bases). Germline-derived CDR1 and CDR2 are SGHTA and FQGNSA. The CDR3 covers 15 residues. V was cut by 0 bases and J by 7 bases, with 12 bases left in between. CDR3 coding DNA: TGTGCCAGCAGCTTAGCGGGAGGCTTGGGCGGGGAGCTGTTTTTT. Translation: CASSLAGGLGGELFF.

The chain joins TRBV9 to TRBJ1-1, with D hard to call. CDR1 and CDR2 (germline): SGDLS, YYNGEE. V lost 7 bases, J lost 4 bases, and 14 bases lay in between. The CDR3 is made up of 13 amino acids. The CDR3 spells CASGNWEGTEAFF. The CDR3 bases are TGTGCCAGCGGAAACTGGGAGGGCACTGAAGCTTTCTTT.

V gene TRBV5-6 combines with J gene TRBJ1-2; D uncertain. The V gene lost 4 bases and the J gene lost 5 bases, with 6 bases spanning the gap. Germline values: CDR1 SGHDT, CDR2 YYEEEE. The CDR3 spans 11 residues. The CDR3 protein is CASSLSYGYTF. DNA of the CDR3: TGTGCCAGCAGCCTCTCGTATGGCTACACCTTC.

The chain links TRBV5-5 to TRBJ2-1, with a weak D call TRBD1 (6 bases). V dropped 6 bases and J dropped 0 bases, with 13 bases sitting between them. The germline V gene encodes CDR1 SGHKS and CDR2 YYEKEE (reference sequence). The CDR3 has 15 amino acids. Written as DNA, the CDR3 is TGTGCCAGCACTCCCACAGGGAGCTCCTACAATGAGCAGTTCTTC. Translating it yields CASTPTGSSYNEQFF.

The chain uses TRBV27 and TRBJ2-7; the match to TRBD1 covers 8 bases. J was trimmed by 2 bases and V by 4 bases; bases with no gene match: 7. From germline, CDR1 is MNHEY and CDR2 SMNVEV (reference sequence). The CDR3 is 15 residues long. CDR3 nucleotides: TGTGCCAGCAGTTCAGAGACAGGGGCCCCCTACGAGCAGTACTTC. The encoded protein is CASSSETGAPYEQYF.

This chain joins TRBV19 and TRBJ2-1, with 8 bases that match TRBD2. The CDR3 contains 14 residues. Germline trimming cut 9 bases from V and 4 bases from J; bases unmatched to any gene: 8. Germline CDR1 reads LNHDA; CDR2 reads SQIVND (reference sequence). This CDR3 reads CASSRGESYNEQFF. The CDR3 DNA is TGTGCCAGCTCGCGGGGGGAGAGTTACAATGAGCAGTTCTTC. The full variable domain, in which reference TRBV19 and TRBJ2-1 provide the parts outside the CDR3, is DGGITQSPKYLFRKEGQNVTLSCEQNLNHDAMYWYRQDPGQGLRLIYYSQIVNDFQKGDIAEGYSVSREKKESFPLTVTSAQKNPTAFYLCASSRGESYNEQFFGPGTRLTVL.

V usage is TRBV29-1 and J usage is TRBJ1-1; possibly TRBD1 for D (5 bases). Trimming took off 6 bases at V and 0 bases at J, with 8 bases between the two ends. Germline-derived CDR1 and CDR2 are SQVTM and ANQGSEA. The CDR3 consists of 12 residues. The CDR3 DNA reads as TGCAGCGTGGGGCCTATGAACACTGAAGCTTTCTTT. Translating gives CSVGPMNTEAFF.